Included here is one T cell receptor beta chain sequence, with context. The sample originates from a study of blood T cell repertoires in COVID-19. Study summary: Material from acute and convalescent COVID-19 was sourced from the United States, Italy and Spain.

Trimming stripped 4 bases from V and 3 bases from J, with 10 bases between. The germline V gene has CDR1 SQVTM and CDR2 ANQGSEA. CDR3 length: 13 residues. Participants in the exposed group had met a COVID-19 case in the 2 weeks before joining the study. How the authors handled the data: From reference gene primer amplification, estimates of nucleated cell counts were derived. The method was immunoSEQ multiplex PCR; TCRdb's version includes in-frame clones alone and lacks a portion of them. V and J calls and clone size come straight from that table; D and trimming were deduced from the DNA. Of roughly 250,000 clones listed, approximately 90% are singletons.

Sequenced: PBMCs or T cells enriched from blood (not recorded which). The TCR comes from a man over 45 who had been exposed to COVID-19. V gene TRBV29-1 combines with J gene TRBJ1-5; D uncertain. For the CDR3, the DNA is TGCAGCGTTGTTCTACAGCCCAATCAGCCCCAGCATTTT. Amino acid sequence: CSVVLQPNQPQHF.